This T cell receptor (beta chain) came from a study of cytomegalovirus exposure and HLA in healthy donors. Study-wide background: Unique TCRs numbering some 77 million, obtained from HLA-typed donors, made up an early data release.

The count of this clone is one. Its specificity is unknown. This CDR3 comprises 15 residues. Germline CDR1 and CDR2: SGHDT and YYEEEE. V lost 4 bases and J lost 0, with 8 bases in between. The study's findings and limits: The authors excluded some V segments, including TRBV6-2 and TRBV6-3, as indistinguishable. According to reports, the classifier identified cytomegalovirus status with high specificity and sensitivity.

PCR amplification relied on 60 Vbeta primers (plus 13 Jbeta primers). TCRdb keeps only in-frame clones here, not all; method: immunoSEQ multiplex PCR. Among some 200,000 clones listed, 65% to 85% were seen once. The sample taken for sequencing was PBMCs. The rearrangement links TRBV5-6 to TRBJ1-6; D remains unclear. The sequence came from a man in his fifties or sixties in good health and CMV-seronegative. CDR3 DNA sequence: TGTGCCAGCAGCCCACAGAGCTCCTATAATTCACCCCTCCACTTT. It yields the protein CASSPQSSYNSPLHF.